This T cell receptor beta chain stems from a study of blood T cell repertoires in COVID-19. Per the original data handling: By means of reference gene primer amplification, nucleated cell counts were estimated. This table comes from immunoSEQ multiplex PCR, and its TCRdb copy is limited to in-frame clones, with some not included. V, J and clone size derive from that table, while D and trimming were established from the DNA sequence. The table records more than 45,000 clones, about 89% of them present only once. V was trimmed by 1 base and J by 3 bases, leaving 12 bases between them. Per the germline V gene, CDR1 is SGHNT and CDR2 is YYREEE (reference sequence). The CDR3 runs 15 residues.

Sequencing was carried out using peripheral blood. The chain links TRBV5-4 to TRBJ2-3, with D possibly matching TRBD1 (6 bases). This sequence was found in a man between 65 and 79 years old with active COVID-19. CDR3 bases: TGTGCCAGCAGCTTGCAGGGGCTTGGTACAGATACGCAGTATTTT. This codes for CASSLQGLGTDTQYF.